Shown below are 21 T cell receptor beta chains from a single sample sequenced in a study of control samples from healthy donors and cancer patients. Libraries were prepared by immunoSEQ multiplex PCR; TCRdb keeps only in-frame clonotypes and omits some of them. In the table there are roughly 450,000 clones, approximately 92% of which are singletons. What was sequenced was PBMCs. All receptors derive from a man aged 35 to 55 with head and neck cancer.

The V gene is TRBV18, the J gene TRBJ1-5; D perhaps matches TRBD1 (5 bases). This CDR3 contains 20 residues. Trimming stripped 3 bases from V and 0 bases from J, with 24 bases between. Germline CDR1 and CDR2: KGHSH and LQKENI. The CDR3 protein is CASSPTFESDKPGSNQPQHF. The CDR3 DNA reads TGTGCCAGCTCACCTACCTTTGAGTCGGACAAACCTGGTAGCAATCAGCCCCAGCATTTT.

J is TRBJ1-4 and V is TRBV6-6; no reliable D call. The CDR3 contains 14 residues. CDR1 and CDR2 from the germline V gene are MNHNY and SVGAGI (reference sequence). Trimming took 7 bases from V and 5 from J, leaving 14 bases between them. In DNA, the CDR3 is TGTGCCAGCACTTTATCGGGGAGGAATGAAAAACTGTTTTTT. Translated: CASTLSGRNEKLFF.

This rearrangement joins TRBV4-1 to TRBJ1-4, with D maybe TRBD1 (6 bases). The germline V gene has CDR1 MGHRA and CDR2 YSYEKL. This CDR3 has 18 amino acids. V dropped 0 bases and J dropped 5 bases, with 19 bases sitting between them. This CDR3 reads CASSQERGIGQGNEKLFF. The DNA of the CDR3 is TGCGCCAGCAGCCAAGAAAGAGGCATTGGTCAGGGGAATGAAAAACTGTTTTTT.

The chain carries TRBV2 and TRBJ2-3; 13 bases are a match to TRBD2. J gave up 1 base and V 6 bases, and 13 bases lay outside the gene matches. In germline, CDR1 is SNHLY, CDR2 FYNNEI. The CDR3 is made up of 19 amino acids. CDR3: CASRTSSGTSGVGTDTQYF. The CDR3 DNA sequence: TGTGCCAGCAGGACCTCGTCGGGGACTAGCGGGGTGGGCACAGATACGCAGTATTTT.

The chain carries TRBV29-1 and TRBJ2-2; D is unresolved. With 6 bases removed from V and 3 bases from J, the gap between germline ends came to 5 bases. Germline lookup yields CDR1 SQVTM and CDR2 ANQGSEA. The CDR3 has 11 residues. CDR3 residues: CSVWDTGELFF. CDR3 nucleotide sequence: TGCAGCGTCTGGGACACCGGGGAGCTGTTTTTT.

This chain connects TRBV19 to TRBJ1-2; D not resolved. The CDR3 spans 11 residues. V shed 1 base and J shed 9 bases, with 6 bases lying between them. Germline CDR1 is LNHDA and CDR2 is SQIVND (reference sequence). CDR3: CASSIARSYTF. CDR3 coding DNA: TGTGCCAGTAGTATAGCACGGAGCTACACCTTC.

CDR3 sequence (DNA): TGCGCCAGCAGCCAGGCGGGGACTAGCGGCTCCTACGAGCAGTACTTC. Translated: CASSQAGTSGSYEQYF. The chain employs TRBV4-1 and TRBJ2-7, with 11 bases identical to TRBD2. J was trimmed by 0 bases and V by 3 bases; bases with no gene match: 4. This CDR3 comprises 16 residues. CDR1 MGHRA and CDR2 YSYEKL come from the germline V gene.

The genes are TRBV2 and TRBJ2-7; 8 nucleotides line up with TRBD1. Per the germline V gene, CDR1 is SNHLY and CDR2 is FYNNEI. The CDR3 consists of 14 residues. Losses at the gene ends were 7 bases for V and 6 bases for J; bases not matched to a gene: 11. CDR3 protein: CASMPDRGFTEQYF. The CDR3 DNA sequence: TGTGCCAGCATGCCCGACAGGGGTTTCACCGAGCAGTACTTC. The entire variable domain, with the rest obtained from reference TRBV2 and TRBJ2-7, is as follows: EPEVTQTPSHQVTQMGQEVILRCVPISNHLYFYWYRQILGQKVEFLVSFYNNEISEKSEIFDDQFSVERPDGSNFTLKIRSTKLEDSAMYFCASMPDRGFTEQYFGPGTRLTVT.

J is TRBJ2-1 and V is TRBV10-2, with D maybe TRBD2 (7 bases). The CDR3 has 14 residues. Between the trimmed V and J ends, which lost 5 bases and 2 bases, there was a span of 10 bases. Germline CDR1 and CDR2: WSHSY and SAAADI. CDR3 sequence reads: CASSQGGAYNEQFF. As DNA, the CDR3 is TGCGCCAGCAGTCAAGGGGGGGCCTACAATGAGCAGTTCTTC.

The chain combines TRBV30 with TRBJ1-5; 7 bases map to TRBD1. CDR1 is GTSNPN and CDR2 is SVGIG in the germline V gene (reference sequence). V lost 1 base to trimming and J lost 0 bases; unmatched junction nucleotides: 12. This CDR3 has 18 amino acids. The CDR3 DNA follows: TGTGCCTGGAGTGGCGCACGGACAGGTGGTAATAGCAATCAGCCCCAGCATTTT. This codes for CAWSGARTGGNSNQPQHF.

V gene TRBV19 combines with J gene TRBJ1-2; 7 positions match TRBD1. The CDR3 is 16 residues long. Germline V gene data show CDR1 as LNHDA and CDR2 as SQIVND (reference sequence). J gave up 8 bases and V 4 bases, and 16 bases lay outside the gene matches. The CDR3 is CASSRDSFSFSMGYTF. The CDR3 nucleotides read TGTGCCAGTAGTAGGGACAGCTTCTCCTTTTCTATGGGCTACACCTTC.

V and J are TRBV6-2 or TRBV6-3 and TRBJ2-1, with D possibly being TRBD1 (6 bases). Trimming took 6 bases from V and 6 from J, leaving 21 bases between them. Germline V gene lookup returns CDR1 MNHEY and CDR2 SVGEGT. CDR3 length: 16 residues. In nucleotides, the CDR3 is TGTGCCAGCAGCTCTCGCTACAGGGCCGGGGTCAATGAGCAGTTCTTC. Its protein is CASSSRYRAGVNEQFF.

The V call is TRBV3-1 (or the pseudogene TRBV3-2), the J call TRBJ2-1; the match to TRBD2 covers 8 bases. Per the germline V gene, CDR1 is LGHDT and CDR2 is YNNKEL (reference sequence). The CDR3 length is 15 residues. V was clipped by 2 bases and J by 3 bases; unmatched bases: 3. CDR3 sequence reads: CASSQILADYNEQFF. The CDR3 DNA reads TGTGCCAGCAGCCAAATACTAGCGGACTACAATGAGCAGTTCTTC.

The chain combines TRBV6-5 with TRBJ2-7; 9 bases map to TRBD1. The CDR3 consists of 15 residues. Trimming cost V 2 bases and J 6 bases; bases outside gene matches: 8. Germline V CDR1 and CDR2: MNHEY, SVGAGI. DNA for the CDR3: TGTGCCAGCAGTTACGGGACAGGGTCCCTTCTCGAGCAGTACTTC. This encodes CASSYGTGSLLEQYF.

This CDR3 is CASSEGERLTNEKLFF. The CDR3, as DNA: TGTGCCAGCAGTGAAGGGGAACGGCTAACTAATGAAAAACTGTTTTTT. The chain combines TRBV25-1 with TRBJ1-4, with unresolved D. Trimming removed 2 bases from V and 1 base from J, with 11 bases in between. The CDR3 length is 16 residues. Germline-derived CDR1 and CDR2 are MGHDK and SYGVNS.

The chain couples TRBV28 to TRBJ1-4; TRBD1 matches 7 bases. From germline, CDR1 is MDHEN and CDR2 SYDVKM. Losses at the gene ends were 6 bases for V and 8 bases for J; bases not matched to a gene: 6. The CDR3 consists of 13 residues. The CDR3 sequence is CASRSTGREKLFF. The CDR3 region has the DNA TGTGCCAGCAGGTCGACAGGGCGGGAAAAACTGTTTTTT.

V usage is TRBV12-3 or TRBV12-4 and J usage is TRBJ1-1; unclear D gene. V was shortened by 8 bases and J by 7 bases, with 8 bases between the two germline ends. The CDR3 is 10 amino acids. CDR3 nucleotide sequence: TGTGCCAGCTCCTCCGGTGAAGCTTTCTTT. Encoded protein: CASSSGEAFF.

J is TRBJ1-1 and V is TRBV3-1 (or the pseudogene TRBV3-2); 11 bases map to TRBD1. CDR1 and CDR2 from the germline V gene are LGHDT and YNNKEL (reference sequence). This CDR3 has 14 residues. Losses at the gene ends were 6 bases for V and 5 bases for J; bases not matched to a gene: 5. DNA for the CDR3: TGTGCCAGCAGGCGCCGGGACAGGGGGACTGAAGCTTTCTTT. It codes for CASRRRDRGTEAFF.

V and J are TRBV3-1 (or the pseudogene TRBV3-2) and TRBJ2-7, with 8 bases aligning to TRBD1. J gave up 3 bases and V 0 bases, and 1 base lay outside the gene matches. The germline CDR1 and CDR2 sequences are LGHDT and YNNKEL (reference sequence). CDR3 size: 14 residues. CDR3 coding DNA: TGTGCCAGCAGCCAAGACACAGGGGGCTACGAGCAGTACTTC. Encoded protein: CASSQDTGGYEQYF.

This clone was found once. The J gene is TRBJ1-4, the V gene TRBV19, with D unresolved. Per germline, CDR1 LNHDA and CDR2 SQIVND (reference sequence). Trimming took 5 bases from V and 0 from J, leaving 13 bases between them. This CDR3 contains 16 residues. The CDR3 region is CASSPGIETTNEKLFF. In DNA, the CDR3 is TGTGCCAGTAGTCCCGGGATAGAGACAACTAATGAAAAACTGTTTTTT.

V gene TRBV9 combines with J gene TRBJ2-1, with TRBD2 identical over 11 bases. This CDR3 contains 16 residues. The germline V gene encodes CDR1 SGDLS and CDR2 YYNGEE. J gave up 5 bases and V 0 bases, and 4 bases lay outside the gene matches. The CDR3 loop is CASSVAGTSGNNEQFF. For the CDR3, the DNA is TGTGCCAGCAGCGTAGCCGGGACTAGCGGTAACAATGAGCAGTTCTTC.